This entry concerns a single T cell receptor (beta chain). Generated by immunoSEQ multiplex PCR, the TCRdb table keeps only in-frame clones and is missing some. The data show about 480,000 clones, 88% seen once. This sample is drawn from a study of blood T cell repertoires in COVID-19. Study information: Researchers got acute and convalescent COVID-19 samples from the United States, Italy and Spain.

Assignments of participants to cohorts depended upon their own reported clinical history. Recovered participants had two consecutive negative NP/OP PCR tests, healthcare professional clearance, or symptom resolution. In germline, CDR1 is LGHDT, CDR2 YNNKEL (reference sequence). V lost 4 bases and J lost 5, with 12 bases in between. This CDR3 comprises 14 residues. This rearrangement joins TRBV3-1 (or the pseudogene TRBV3-2) to TRBJ1-5; unclear D gene. The specimen sequenced was PBMCs or T cells enriched from blood (not recorded which). This sequence originates from a woman between 40 and 50 years old who had recovered from COVID-19. The CDR3 here is CASSLNRGDQPQHF. The CDR3 nucleotides read TGTGCCAGCAGCCTTAACCGGGGAGATCAGCCCCAGCATTTT.